What follows are 13 T cell receptor beta chains derived from one specimen sequenced in a study of T cells in localized non-small cell lung cancer (dated by TCRdb to 2020 to 2022). The protocol used for the library was the immunoSEQ multiplex PCR assay. The source is immuneACCESS, and TCRdb retained only in-frame sequences with V and J called. Part of the clones is not carried over; for the studies checked, unresolved V genes explain less than half of this, and the remainder is unexplained. The sample has about 72,000 clones on record, 84% of them singletons. The ten top clones hold roughly 13% of the sample. The sample consisted of peripheral blood, taken before any cancer treatment. These TCRs come from a female donor of 60 years or more with stage I lung adenocarcinoma.

A few counts support this clone. The V and J genes are TRBV11-2 and TRBJ2-1; TRBD1 agrees at 8 bases. The CDR3 has 14 amino acids. The J segment lost 6 bases and the V segment lost 4 bases, leaving 5 bases of the junction unmatched. The V gene's germline CDR1 is SGHAT and CDR2 FQNNGV. The CDR3 protein is CASSSRQGANEQFF. Written as DNA, the CDR3 is TGTGCCAGCAGCTCCCGTCAGGGGGCCAATGAGCAGTTCTTC.

The chain combines TRBV19 with TRBJ2-7; D perhaps matches TRBD1 (5 bases). V dropped 1 base and J dropped 0 bases, with 10 bases sitting between them. Germline CDR1 and CDR2: LNHDA and SQIVND (reference sequence). The CDR3 is made up of 15 amino acids. The CDR3 nucleotides are TGTGCCAGTAGTATAGGGGGCCATAGCTCCTACGAGCAGTACTTC. Residues: CASSIGGHSSYEQYF. Combining the CDR3 with reference TRBV19 and TRBJ2-7 gives the whole variable domain DGGITQSPKYLFRKEGQNVTLSCEQNLNHDAMYWYRQDPGQGLRLIYYSQIVNDFQKGDIAEGYSVSREKKESFPLTVTSAQKNPTAFYLCASSIGGHSSYEQYFGPGTRLTVT.

The chain has TRBV9 and TRBJ2-1; 9 positions agree with TRBD2. CDR1 is SGDLS and CDR2 is YYNGEE in the germline V gene. The CDR3 covers 15 residues. V shed 0 bases and J 7 bases; nucleotides not matched to a gene: 5. CDR3 protein: CASSVAGGRANEQFF. CDR3 bases: TGTGCCAGCAGCGTAGCCGGCGGGAGGGCGAATGAGCAGTTCTTC. The full variable domain, rest sourced from reference TRBV9 and TRBJ2-1, is DSGVTQTPKHLITATGQRVTLRCSPRSGDLSVYWYQQSLDQGLQFLIQYYNGEERAKGNILERFSAQQFPDLHSELNLSSLELGDSALYFCASSVAGGRANEQFFGPGTRLTVL.

The count of this clone is one. The chain has TRBV19 and TRBJ2-1; tentative D call: TRBD2 (6 bases). This CDR3 has 14 residues. Between the trimmed V and J ends, which lost 3 bases and 6 bases, there was a span of 12 bases. The germline gives CDR1 LNHDA, CDR2 SQIVND (reference sequence). CDR3 in amino acids: CASSMTSSINEQFF. The CDR3, as DNA: TGTGCCAGTAGTATGACTAGTTCCATCAATGAGCAGTTCTTC.

DNA of the CDR3: TGTGCCAGCACCAGGAGAATGCAAGAGACCCAGTACTTC. Amino acid sequence: CASTRRMQETQYF. V usage is TRBV2 and J usage is TRBJ2-5; D is uncertain. This CDR3 has 13 amino acids. CDR1 is SNHLY, CDR2 FYNNEI, per germline. Trimming removed 7 bases at V and 2 bases at J, with 11 bases between.

This chain joins TRBV29-1 and TRBJ2-5, with D perhaps matching TRBD2 (5 bases). Trimming took 4 bases from V and 1 from J, leaving 13 bases between them. The CDR3 is 14 residues long. Germline V lookup: CDR1 SQVTM, CDR2 ANQGSEA. CDR3 residues: CSVGKSGIQETQYF. The CDR3 DNA reads as TGCAGCGTTGGGAAGAGCGGAATCCAAGAGACCCAGTACTTC.

This chain connects TRBV30 to TRBJ1-2; 11 nucleotides align to TRBD1. Germline CDR1 is GTSNPN and CDR2 is SVGIG (reference sequence). This CDR3 spans 16 amino acids. J gave up 2 bases and V 4 bases, and 9 bases lay outside the gene matches. The CDR3 nucleotides read TGTGCCTGGACCCCCCGGACAGGGGGCATGAACTATGGCTACACCTTC. It codes for CAWTPRTGGMNYGYTF.

The chain is built from TRBV6-4 and TRBJ2-1; 8 positions match TRBD2. Germline CDR1 MRHNA, CDR2 SNTAGT. V lost 4 bases, J lost 11 bases, and 7 bases stayed unmatched. This CDR3 spans 13 amino acids. CDR3 region: CASSVLAGRQQFF. In DNA, the CDR3 is TGTGCCAGCAGTGTCCTAGCGGGTAGGCAGCAGTTCTTC.

CDR3 sequence: CASSLGVGRKYGYTF. DNA for the CDR3: TGTGCCAGCAGCTTAGGAGTGGGCAGAAAATATGGCTACACCTTC. This chain uses TRBV5-6 with TRBJ1-2; D remains ambiguous. This CDR3 spans 15 amino acids. Germline V gene sequence: CDR1 SGHDT, CDR2 YYEEEE. The ends were cut back, 2 bases at V and 5 bases at J, with 16 bases in the middle.

The V and J genes are TRBV29-1 and TRBJ2-2; 7 bases map to TRBD1. The CDR3 has 14 residues. Per germline, CDR1 SQVTM and CDR2 ANQGSEA. Trimming at V came to 7 bases and at J to 0 bases, leaving 5 bases not matched to a gene. The CDR3 spells CSGAGGPNTGELFF. The CDR3 DNA reads as TGCAGCGGGGCAGGGGGACCGAACACCGGGGAGCTGTTTTTT.

This clone showed up just once. J is TRBJ1-4 and V is TRBV6-1, with D uncertain. V lost 2 bases, J lost 7 bases, and 14 bases lay in between. CDR1 is MNHNS, CDR2 SASEGT, per germline. CDR3 length: 15 amino acids. CDR3 amino acids: CASSESPRKVEKLFF. In nucleotides, the CDR3 is TGTGCCAGCAGTGAATCGCCCCGAAAGGTTGAAAAACTGTTTTTT.

The chain couples TRBV30 to TRBJ2-7, with D hard to call. This CDR3 has 13 amino acids. The V gene's germline CDR1 is GTSNPN and CDR2 SVGIG (reference sequence). The germline V and J ends were trimmed by 1 base and 1 base, with 8 bases remaining between them. In nucleotides, the CDR3 is TGTGCCTGGAGTGAACAGCTTTCCTACGAGCAGTACTTC. Protein product: CAWSEQLSYEQYF.

The chain is built from TRBV2 and TRBJ1-1; D may be TRBD1 (5 bases). CDR3 size: 17 residues. CDR1 is SNHLY and CDR2 is FYNNEI in the germline V gene. Between the trimmed V and J ends, which lost 2 bases and 1 base, there was a span of 17 bases. The CDR3 loop is CASSEIRGGTTNTEAFF. In DNA form, the CDR3 reads TGTGCCAGCAGTGAAATTCGGGGCGGCACCACGAACACTGAAGCTTTCTTT.